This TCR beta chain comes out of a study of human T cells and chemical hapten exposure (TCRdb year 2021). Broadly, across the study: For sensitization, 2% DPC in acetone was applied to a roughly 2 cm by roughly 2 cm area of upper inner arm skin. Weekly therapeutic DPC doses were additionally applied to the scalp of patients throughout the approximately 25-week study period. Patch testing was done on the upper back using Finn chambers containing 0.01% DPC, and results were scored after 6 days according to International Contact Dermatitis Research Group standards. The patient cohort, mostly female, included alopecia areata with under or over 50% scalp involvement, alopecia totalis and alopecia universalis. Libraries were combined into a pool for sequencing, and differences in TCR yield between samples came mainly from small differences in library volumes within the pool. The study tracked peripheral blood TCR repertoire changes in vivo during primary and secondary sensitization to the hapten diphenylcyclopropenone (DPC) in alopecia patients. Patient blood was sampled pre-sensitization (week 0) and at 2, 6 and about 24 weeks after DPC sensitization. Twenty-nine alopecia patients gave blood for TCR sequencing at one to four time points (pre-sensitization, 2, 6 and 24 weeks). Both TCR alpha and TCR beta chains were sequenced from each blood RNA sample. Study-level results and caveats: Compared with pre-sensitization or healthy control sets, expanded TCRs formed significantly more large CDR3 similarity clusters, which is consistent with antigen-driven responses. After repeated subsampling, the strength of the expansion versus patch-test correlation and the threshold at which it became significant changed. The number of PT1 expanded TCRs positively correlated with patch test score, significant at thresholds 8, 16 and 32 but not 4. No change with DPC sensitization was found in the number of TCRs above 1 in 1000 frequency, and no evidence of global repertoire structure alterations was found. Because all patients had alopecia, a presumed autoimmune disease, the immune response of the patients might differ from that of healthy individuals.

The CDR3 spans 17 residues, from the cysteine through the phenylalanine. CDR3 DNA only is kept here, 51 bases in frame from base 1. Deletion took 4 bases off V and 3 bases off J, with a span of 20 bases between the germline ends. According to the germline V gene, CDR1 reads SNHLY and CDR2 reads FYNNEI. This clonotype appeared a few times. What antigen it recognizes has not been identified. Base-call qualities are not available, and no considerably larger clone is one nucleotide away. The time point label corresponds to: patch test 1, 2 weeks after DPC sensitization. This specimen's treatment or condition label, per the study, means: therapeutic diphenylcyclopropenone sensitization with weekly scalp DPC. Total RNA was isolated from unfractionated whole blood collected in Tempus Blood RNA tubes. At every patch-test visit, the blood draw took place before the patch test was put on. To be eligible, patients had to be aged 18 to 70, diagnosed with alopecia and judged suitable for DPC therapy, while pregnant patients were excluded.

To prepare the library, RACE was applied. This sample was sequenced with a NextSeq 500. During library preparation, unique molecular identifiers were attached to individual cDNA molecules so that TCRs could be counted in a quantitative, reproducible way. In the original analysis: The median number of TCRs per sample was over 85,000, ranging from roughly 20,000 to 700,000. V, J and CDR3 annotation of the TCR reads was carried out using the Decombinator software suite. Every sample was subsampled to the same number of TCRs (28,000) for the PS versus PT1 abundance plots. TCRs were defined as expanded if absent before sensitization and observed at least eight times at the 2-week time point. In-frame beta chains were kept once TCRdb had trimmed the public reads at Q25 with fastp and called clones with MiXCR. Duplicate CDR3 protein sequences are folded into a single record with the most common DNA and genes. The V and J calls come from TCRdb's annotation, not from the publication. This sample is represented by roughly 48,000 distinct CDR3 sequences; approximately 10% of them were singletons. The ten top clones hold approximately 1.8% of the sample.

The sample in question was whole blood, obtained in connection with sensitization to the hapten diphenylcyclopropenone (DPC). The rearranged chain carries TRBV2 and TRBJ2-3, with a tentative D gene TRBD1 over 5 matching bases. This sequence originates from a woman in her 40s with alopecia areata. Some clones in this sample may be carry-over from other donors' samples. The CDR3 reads CASSVGRVGVTTDTQYF. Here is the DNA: TGTGCCAGCAGTGTGGGCAGGGTTGGAGTTACGACAGATACGCAGTATTTT.